The present T cell receptor (beta chain) was sequenced within a study of cytomegalovirus exposure and HLA in healthy donors. The CDR3 runs to 16 residues. V shed 0 bases and J 6 bases; nucleotides not matched to a gene: 6. CDR1 is ENHRY, CDR2 SYGVKD, per germline. Both 60 Vbeta primers and 13 Jbeta primers went into the PCR. Repertoires were generated with immunoSEQ multiplex PCR, while TCRdb's copy carries only in-frame clones and drops some. The sample has approximately 85,000 clones, roughly 60% seen once. Sequencing input: PBMCs. The receptor was derived from a young woman in good health and CMV-seropositive. V gene TRBV10-3 combines with J gene TRBJ2-1, with TRBD2 matching over 9 bases. CDR3: CAISESSGGLINEQFF. The DNA for the CDR3 is TGTGCCATCAGTGAGTCGAGCGGGGGGTTGATCAATGAGCAGTTCTTC.